The rows below give T cell receptor beta chains drawn from one sample of a study of glioma-infiltrating T cells. TCRdb ran MiXCR on the multiplex PCR reads and lists one entry per CDR3 protein. The sample includes fewer than 3,500 distinct CDR3 sequences, around 34% of them seen just once. Sample: glioma tissue, nonneoplastic brain tissue, or PBMCs (not recorded which). These receptors were obtained from a human donor with low-grade glioma or glioblastoma, undergoing nonglioma brain surgery, or in good health (not recorded which). Both conserved end residues are part of each CDR3. A D gene is named only where the DNA matches it firmly. A clone size is listed for some rows: how often the clone was seen (once, few, many), or a class if it is expanded.

>TRBV19|.|.|TRBJ2-7
TGTGCCAGTAGTATTCAGGGTCCCCGCGACGAGCAGTATTTC
CASSIQGPRDEQYF
>TRBV14|medium-sized|.|TRBJ2-2
TGTGCCAGCAGCCACAACAGCGTAGCGAACACCGGGGAGCTGTTTTTT
CASSHNSVANTGELFF
>TRBV2|.|.|TRBJ1-2
TGTGCCAGCAGTGAAAGCCCCGATGACTACACCTTC
CASSESPDDYTF
>TRBV5-1|.|.|TRBJ1-4
TGCGCCAGCAGCTTGGCCGGTCGCGTAGGGAGTGAAAAACTGTTTTTT
CASSLAGRVGSEKLFF
>TRBV19|medium-sized|TRBD1|TRBJ1-4
TGTGCCACTTCCGCCCGCGACAGGGGGCGAGGTAATGAAAAACTGTTTTTT
CATSARDRGRGNEKLFF
>TRBV15|.|TRBD1|TRBJ2-3
TGTGCCACCAGCAGAGAGGGGTACAGGGGGATCGGTACGCAGTATTTT
CATSREGYRGIGTQYF
>TRBV6-1|medium-sized|TRBD2|TRBJ2-1
TGTGCCAGCAATTCAGCGGGGGGGGTTTATGAGCAGTTCTTC
CASNSAGGVYEQFF
>TRBV2|medium-sized|TRBD2|TRBJ2-1
TGTGCCAGCAGTGAGGGAGCGGGGGGGGGATTCTACAATGAGCAGTTCTTC
CASSEGAGGGFYNEQFF
>TRBV3-1|.|TRBD1|TRBJ1-2
TGTGCCAGCAGCCAAGTGCGGACAGGGACCGGGTATTGCTACACCTTC
CASSQVRTGTGYCYTF
>TRBV7-6|medium-sized|TRBD1|TRBJ1-4
TGTGCCAGCAGCAAGGGACAGGGCTTGACTAATGAAAAACTGTTTTTT
CASSKGQGLTNEKLFF
>TRBV6-2/TRBV6-3|large|.|TRBJ1-1
TGTGCCAGCAGTTACTCCGGGACCCCGGCGGGAGCTTTCTTT
CASSYSGTPAGAFF
>TRBV27|.|.|TRBJ1-5
TGTGGCAGTTTGAAGAATAATCAGCCCCAGCATTTT
CGSLKNNQPQHF
>TRBV5-1|medium-sized|TRBD1|TRBJ1-5
TGCGCCAGCAGCTTGGGACAGGGTCAAAATCAGCCCCAGCATTTT
CASSLGQGQNQPQHF
>TRBV20-1|.|TRBD1|TRBJ1-5
TGCAGTGATTCACTTCCCACGGGGACAGGGGGCTCCATTAGCAATCAGCCCAAGCATTTT
CSDSLPTGTGGSISNQPKHF
>TRBV12-3/TRBV12-4|many|.|TRBJ2-1
TGTGCCAGCAGCCCTCGGGTGGCGGGGGCGGATGAGCAGTTCTTC
CASSPRVAGADEQFF
>TRBV20-1|.|.|TRBJ1-1
TGCAGTGCTAAAGGGGAAGCTTTCTTT
CSAKGEAFF
>TRBV5-1|.|.|TRBJ1-4
TGCGCCAGCAGCTTGGCCGGTCGCGGAGGGGGTGAAAAACTGTTTTTT
CASSLAGRGGGEKLFF
>TRBV28|large|.|TRBJ1-1
TGTGCCAGCAAGTATTGGACAGAGAACACTGAAGCTTTCTTT
CASKYWTENTEAFF
>TRBV4-3|.|.|TRBJ1-1
TGCGCCAGCAGCCAAGAACAGGGCCCTAACACTGAAGCTTTCTTT
CASSQEQGPNTEAFF
>TRBV7-3|.|.|TRBJ2-3
TGTGCCAGCAGCTTAGACGTCACAGATACGCAGTATTTT
CASSLDVTDTQYF
>TRBV19|medium-sized|.|TRBJ1-2
TGTGCCAGTAGCTCCGCCGGACACCTCCCTATTGGCTACACCTTC
CASSSAGHLPIGYTF
>TRBV19|medium-sized|.|TRBJ2-7
TGTGCCAGTAGTATAGATCAATTTAGACAGAACGCCTACGAGCAGTACTTC
CASSIDQFRQNAYEQYF
>TRBV27|medium-sized|.|TRBJ2-3
TGTGCCAGCAGTTTAACACCCAGCACAGATACGCAGTATTTT
CASSLTPSTDTQYF
>TRBV18|medium-sized|.|TRBJ2-6
TGTGCCAGCTCACCCAGGGTGCCCAACGTCCTGACTTTC
CASSPRVPNVLTF
>TRBV2|medium-sized|TRBD1|TRBJ1-1
TGTGCCAGCAGGCGACAGGGGGCGGACACTGAAGCTTTCTTT
CASRRQGADTEAFF
>TRBV5-4|.|.|TRBJ2-7
TGTTTCAGCAGCCCCGCTGCAGACTACGAGCAGTACTTC
CFSSPAADYEQYF